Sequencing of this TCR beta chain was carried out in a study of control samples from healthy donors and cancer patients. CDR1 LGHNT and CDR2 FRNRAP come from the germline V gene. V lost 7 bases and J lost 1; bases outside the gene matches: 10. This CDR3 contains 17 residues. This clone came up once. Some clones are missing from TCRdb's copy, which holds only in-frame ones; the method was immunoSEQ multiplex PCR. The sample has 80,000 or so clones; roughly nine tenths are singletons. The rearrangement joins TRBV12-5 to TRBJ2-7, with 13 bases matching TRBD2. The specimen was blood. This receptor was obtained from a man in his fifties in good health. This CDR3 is CASVPTSGGTTSYEQYF. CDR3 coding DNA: TGTGCTAGTGTCCCGACTAGCGGGGGGACGACTTCCTACGAGCAGTACTTC.